The T cell receptor beta chain under discussion was sequenced for a study of post-analysis software for immune sequencing data. Study as a whole: Several disease courses (relapsing-remitting, secondary progressive and progressive-relapsing) of multiple sclerosis were included.

General study results and limits: Normalized Chao1 diversity was significantly reduced in patients versus controls. Controls had lower frequencies than patients of four or five TRBV segments, which included TRBV5-6, TRBV5-1 and TRBV20-1.

This clonotype was seen a few times. Its target is unknown. Looked up from germline, CDR1 is MNHEY and CDR2 is SVGAGI. J lost 1 base, V lost 5 bases, and 7 bases had no gene match. This CDR3 has 15 residues. Every TCR beta cDNA library bore unique molecular identifiers. Starting from around 0.96 to 9.9 million T cells, the study yielded about 500,000 cDNA molecules. TCRdb re-called the PCR reads with MiXCR, one entry per CDR3 protein. Counted here are a few hundred thousand distinct CDR3 sequences, approximately 34% occurring once; the ten biggest clones make up around 6.1%. The sample was blood. The chain recombines TRBV6-5 with TRBJ2-5; 7 bases are a match to TRBD1. This clonotype was obtained from a girl younger than 18 with multiple sclerosis. CDR3: CASSTEDRRQETQYF. The CDR3 region has the DNA TGTGCCAGCAGTACGGAGGACAGGCGCCAAGAGACCCAGTACTTC.